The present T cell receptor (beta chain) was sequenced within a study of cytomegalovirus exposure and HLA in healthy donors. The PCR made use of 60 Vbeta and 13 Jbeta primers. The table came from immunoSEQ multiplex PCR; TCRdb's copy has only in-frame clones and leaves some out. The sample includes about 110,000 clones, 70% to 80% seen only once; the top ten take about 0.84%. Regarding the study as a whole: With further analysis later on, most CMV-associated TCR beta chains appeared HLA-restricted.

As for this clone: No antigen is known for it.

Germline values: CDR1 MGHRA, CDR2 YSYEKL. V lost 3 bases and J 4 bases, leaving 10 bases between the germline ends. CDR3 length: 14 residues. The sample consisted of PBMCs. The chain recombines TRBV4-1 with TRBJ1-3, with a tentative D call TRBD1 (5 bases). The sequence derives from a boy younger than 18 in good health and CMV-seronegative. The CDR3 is CASSQGTGGNTIYF. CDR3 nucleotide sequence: TGCGCCAGCAGCCAGGGGACTGGAGGAAACACCATATATTTT.